The count of the clone carrying this T cell receptor beta chain is one. Its specificity is unknown. The data were taken from a study of shared clonotypes between healthy human individuals. Study-wide points: Larger richness was generally estimated for naive than memory subsets. Donors were few, which limited the genetic and exposure-history diversity represented. Sequencing depth was predicted to influence how clonotypes are shared among donors.

In replicate PCRs of sorted subsets, roughly 210 ng DNA, approximately 28,000 T cell genomes, was used. Clones were read by immunoSEQ multiplex PCR, and TCRdb kept only the in-frame ones, dropping some. The sample gives fewer than 850,000 clones, less than 95% of which show up once; 34% is in the top ten. V was clipped by 3 bases and J by 9 bases; unmatched bases: 10. The V gene's germline CDR1 is SGHRS and CDR2 YFSETQ. There are 15 residues in the CDR3. Sequencing was performed on memory CD8+ T cells from PBMCs. Subset defined: CD45RO+ cells pooled with CCR7-negative TemRA cells. This chain links TRBV5-1 with TRBJ2-1; TRBD2 matches at 9 bases. The source of this sequence is a man younger than 30 in good health. Some clones in this sample may be carry-over from other donors' samples. The CDR3 reads CASSSGTSNYAEQFF. CDR3 coding DNA: TGCGCCAGCAGCTCCGGGACTAGCAACTACGCTGAGCAGTTCTTC.